Listed below are T cell receptor beta chains from one sample, sequenced in a study of radiotherapy plus CTLA-4 blockade in lung cancer. Assay: immunoSEQ multiplex PCR; the TCRdb copy retains only in-frame clones and omits some. The data show roughly 48,000 clones, roughly four fifths seen once. Sequenced here: peripheral blood, sampled from a patient treated with radiotherapy plus ipilimumab. These receptors were collected from a human donor with non-small cell lung cancer who had stable disease on radiotherapy plus ipilimumab. Both conserved end residues are part of each CDR3. A D gene is named only where the DNA matches it firmly. Clone size is shown for a subset of rows, as once, few, many or a class of expanded clone.

abundance	v_gene	d_gene	j_gene	len	CDR3nt	CDR3aa
.	TRBV11-2	.	TRBJ2-7	13	TGTGCCAGCAGCTTAGGAGGGGGCTACGAGCAGTACTTC	CASSLGGGYEQYF
.	TRBV5-1	TRBD1	TRBJ1-1	15	TGCGCCAGCAGCCGGACAGGGGAACCGAACACTGAAGCTTTCTTT	CASSRTGEPNTEAFF
.	TRBV11-3	TRBD2	TRBJ2-3	15	TGTGCCAGCAGCCGGACTAGGGGTATCACAGATACGCAGTATTTT	CASSRTRGITDTQYF
few	TRBV4-3	TRBD1	TRBJ2-5	16	TGCGCCAGCAGCCTCCCCGGACAGGGGGCGAGAGAGACCCAGTACTTC	CASSLPGQGARETQYF
.	TRBV11-3	TRBD1	TRBJ1-1	14	TGTGCCAGCAGTCCGGGACAGGGGAACACTGAAGCTTTCTTT	CASSPGQGNTEAFF
.	TRBV4-1	.	TRBJ1-5	16	TGCGCCAGCAGCCAAGGTACCGACAGAGTAAATCAGCCCCAGCATTTT	CASSQGTDRVNQPQHF
.	TRBV27	.	TRBJ1-3	15	TGTGCCAGCAGTTACCAAGGGACGTCTGGAAACACCATATATTTT	CASSYQGTSGNTIYF
.	TRBV6-6	.	TRBJ1-5	14	TGTGCCAGCAGTTGGGGAGCGGGCAATCAGCCCCAGCATTTT	CASSWGAGNQPQHF
.	TRBV7-2	.	TRBJ2-2	15	TGTGCCAGCAGCTTAGGGATTCAATTCACCGGGGAGCTGTTTTTT	CASSLGIQFTGELFF
.	TRBV5-6	TRBD2	TRBJ2-3	15	TGTGCCAGCAGCTGGGGGGGTCCCGGGGCAGATACGCAGTATTTT	CASSWGGPGADTQYF
.	TRBV5-1	TRBD1	TRBJ1-2	14	TGCGCCAGCAGCCAGAGGGACAGTCTCTATGGCTACACCTTC	CASSQRDSLYGYTF
.	TRBV7-8	.	TRBJ1-4	17	TGTGCCAGCAGCTTAATGGTGGTGACGGACAGAGCTGAAAAACTGTTTTTT	CASSLMVVTDRAEKLFF
.	TRBV27	.	TRBJ2-7	13	TGTGCCAGCAGTTTAAGGAGGGGCGCGGAGCAGTACTTC	CASSLRRGAEQYF
.	TRBV4-3	.	TRBJ1-2	13	TGCGCCAGCAGCCAAGATAGGAGGACGGGCTACACCTTC	CASSQDRRTGYTF
.	TRBV2	TRBD2	TRBJ2-5	15	TGTGCCAGCAGTGGCGCGGGGGGGCCCATAGAGACCCAGTACTTC	CASSGAGGPIETQYF
.	TRBV10-3	.	TRBJ2-7	12	TGTGCCATCAGTGTTAATGGGTACGAGCAGTACTTC	CAISVNGYEQYF
.	TRBV27	.	TRBJ2-5	16	TGTGCCAGCAGAGGGGGGGCCTCCCCAATCCAAGAGACCCAGTACTTC	CASRGGASPIQETQYF
few	TRBV5-6	.	TRBJ1-4	16	TGTGCCAGCAGCTTGGCTGGCGAGACAGTCAATGAAAAACTGTTTTTT	CASSLAGETVNEKLFF
.	TRBV5-1	.	TRBJ1-6	14	TGCGCCAGCAGCTTGGGAGGGACTAATTCACCCCTCCACTTT	CASSLGGTNSPLHF
.	TRBV11-2	TRBD2	TRBJ2-5	15	TGTGCCAGCAGCTTAGGAGCGGGGGGTATGGAGACCCAGTACTTC	CASSLGAGGMETQYF
.	TRBV11-3	TRBD1	TRBJ2-2	17	TGTGCCAGCAGCTTAGATTCGACAGGGTCGAACACCGGGGAGCTGTTTTTT	CASSLDSTGSNTGELFF
.	TRBV27	.	TRBJ2-7	13	TGTGCCAGCAGTCCAAGACGGGACTACGAGCAGTACTTC	CASSPRRDYEQYF
.	TRBV30	.	TRBJ2-6	14	TGTGCCTGGAGTGCACGCTCTGGGGCCAACGTCCTGACTTTC	CAWSARSGANVLTF
once	TRBV7-6	.	TRBJ1-1	13	TGTGCCAGCAGCCCCGGGCATGGGGGCGCGGCTTTCTTT	CASSPGHGGAAFF
.	TRBV2	.	TRBJ2-7	16	TGTGCCAGCAGTGAAAATGGACAGTCGAGCTCCTACGAGCAGTACTTC	CASSENGQSSSYEQYF
.	TRBV6-1	.	TRBJ2-2	14	TGTGCCAGCAGTGGACGGACGAACACCGGGGAGCTGTTTTTT	CASSGRTNTGELFF
.	TRBV15	.	TRBJ2-4	11	TGTGCCACCAGCACGACAGTGCTTCAGTACTTC	CATSTTVLQYF
.	TRBV5-4	TRBD2	TRBJ2-1	17	TGTGCCAGCAGCAGACACCTACTAGCGGGGGCGTACAATGAGCAGTTCTTC	CASSRHLLAGAYNEQFF
once	TRBV19	.	TRBJ1-2	16	TGTGCCAGTAGTACCCGGTACCCGGGGGCTAACTATGGCTACACCTTC	CASSTRYPGANYGYTF
.	TRBV5-4	TRBD2	TRBJ2-3	16	TGTGCCAGCAGCTTCGGACTAGCGGGCTACACAGATACGCAGTATTTT	CASSFGLAGYTDTQYF
.	TRBV19	.	TRBJ1-1	16	TGTGCCAGTAGTATCACATGGCGGGGAAAGAACACTGAAGCTTTCTTT	CASSITWRGKNTEAFF
.	TRBV7-6	TRBD1	TRBJ1-2	14	TGTGCCAGCAGCCCAGCAGGGGGGGGGTATGGCTACACCTTC	CASSPAGGGYGYTF
.	TRBV18	.	TRBJ1-4	15	TGTGCCAGCTCACCACGATCCGGGGCGAATGAAAAACTGTTTTTT	CASSPRSGANEKLFF
few	TRBV10-2	.	TRBJ1-4	15	TGCGCCAGCAGACGGGACGGTTCAACTAATGAAAAACTGTTTTTT	CASRRDGSTNEKLFF
.	TRBV30	TRBD1	TRBJ1-1	17	TGTGCCTGGAGAACAGGACAGGTAACTCCACTGAACACTGAAGCTTTCTTT	CAWRTGQVTPLNTEAFF
.	TRBV7-6	TRBD1	TRBJ2-2	15	TGTGCCAGCAGCCCGACAGGGATTAACACCGGGGAGCTGTTTTTT	CASSPTGINTGELFF
.	TRBV15	.	TRBJ1-5	16	TGTGCCACCAGCCCGGGGGTGGTCCGTAGCAATCAGCCCCAGCATTTT	CATSPGVVRSNQPQHF
.	TRBV6-1	TRBD1	TRBJ1-4	14	TGTGCCAGCAGAATTCGACAGGGAATTGAAAAACTGTTTTTT	CASRIRQGIEKLFF
.	TRBV19	.	TRBJ1-5	13	TGTGCCAGTAGTACCCAGGCTTATCAGCCCCAGCATTTT	CASSTQAYQPQHF
.	TRBV6-1	.	TRBJ1-6	15	TGTGCCAGCAGTCTGTCGGGGGGAGGGAATTCACCCCTCCACTTT	CASSLSGGGNSPLHF
.	TRBV6-5	.	TRBJ2-7	13	TGTGCCAGCAGTTACTCCGGACCGAGCGAGCAGTACTTC	CASSYSGPSEQYF
.	TRBV18	TRBD2	TRBJ2-1	11	TGTGCCAGCTCACACGGGGGGGCTTATTTCTTC	CASSHGGAYFF
.	TRBV19	.	TRBJ1-2	14	TGTGCCAGTAGTATCGTAGCTGAATTCTATGGCTACACCTTC	CASSIVAEFYGYTF
.	TRBV5-1	TRBD1	TRBJ2-1	14	TGCGCCAGCAGCGCCCGGACAGGGGAGAAACGGCAGTTCTTC	CASSARTGEKRQFF
few	TRBV29-1	TRBD1	TRBJ2-6	18	TGCAGCGTTAAGTCTCGAGGGACAGGGCTTTCTGGGGCCAACGTCCTGACTTTC	CSVKSRGTGLSGANVLTF
once	TRBV7-9	.	TRBJ2-5	13	TGTGCCAGCACCGGAATGGTCCAAGAGACCCAGTACTTC	CASTGMVQETQYF
few	TRBV7-2	TRBD2	TRBJ2-5	15	TGTGCCAGCAGCTTCCTGGGACTAGCGGAAGAGACCCAGTACTTC	CASSFLGLAEETQYF
.	TRBV2	TRBD1	TRBJ1-1	16	TGTGCCAGCAGTGAAAGGGACAGGGGTGTCAACACTGAAGCTTTCTTT	CASSERDRGVNTEAFF
.	TRBV6-6	.	TRBJ1-1	15	TGTGCCAGCAGTATTGGGGACACATCAAACACTGAAGCTTTCTTT	CASSIGDTSNTEAFF
.	TRBV6-5	TRBD1	TRBJ1-6	15	TGTGCCAGCAGGGGACAGGGCTCCTATAATTCACCCCTCCACTTT	CASRGQGSYNSPLHF